The 21 T cell receptor beta chains presented below share a single source sample, sequenced in a study of spatial heterogeneity in lung cancer. Indicated time point: sample taken at primary tumor resection. Extraction of whole RNA from tumor, nontumor lung or frozen PBMC preceded unsorted sequencing. MiXCR was run by TCRdb on the 5' RACE reads, yielding one entry per CDR3 protein. The sample records about 38,000 distinct CDR3 sequences, roughly 8% being singletons. The specimen was PBMCs, collected at surgery. Receptors originate from a male donor with early-stage non-small cell lung cancer.

This clonotype was counted a few times. The chain joins TRBV9 to TRBJ1-5; a weak D match, TRBD1 (5 bases). From germline, CDR1 is SGDLS and CDR2 YYNGEE. V lost 0 bases and J 3 bases, leaving 10 bases between the germline ends. This CDR3 contains 15 residues. The CDR3 protein is CASSVGDALNQPQHF. CDR3 bases: TGTGCCAGCAGCGTAGGGGACGCACTCAATCAGCCCCAGCATTTT.

Many counts were recorded for this clonotype. The V and J genes are TRBV20-1 and TRBJ2-5; 8 bases are a match to TRBD2. CDR3 length: 13 amino acids. After removal of 6 bases from V and 1 base from J, the junction contained 4 bases not matched to a gene. Germline V CDR1 and CDR2: DFQATT, SNEGSKA (reference sequence). CDR3 protein: CSAGGGPQETQYF. The CDR3 DNA reads TGCAGTGCCGGCGGGGGGCCCCAAGAGACCCAGTACTTC.

The sample holds many counts of this clonotype. The chain carries TRBV28 and TRBJ1-5; D call uncertain. The CDR3 runs 12 residues. Deletions cut 6 bases from V and 4 bases from J, with 7 bases between. Germline CDR1 is MDHEN and CDR2 is SYDVKM. CDR3 region: CASRGSNQPQHF. The CDR3 DNA reads TGTGCCAGCAGGGGCAGTAATCAGCCCCAGCATTTT. Drawing the rest from reference TRBV28 and TRBJ1-5, the complete variable domain is DVKVTQSSRYLVKRTGEKVFLECVQDMDHENMFWYRQDPGLGLRLIYFSYDVKMKEKGDIPEGYSVSREKKERFSLILESASTNQTSMYLCASRGSNQPQHFGDGTRLSIL.

The gene calls are TRBV7-9 and TRBJ1-1, with TRBD1 identical over 7 bases. There are 14 residues in the CDR3. The germline gives CDR1 SEHNR, CDR2 FQNEAQ (reference sequence). V was pared by 5 bases and J by 1 base, with 4 bases of the junction left unmatched. CDR3 nucleotide sequence: TGTGCCAGCAGCGCCCAGGGGGGGAACACTGAAGCTTTCTTT. Its protein is CASSAQGGNTEAFF.

There are many counts of this clonotype. This rearrangement joins TRBV12-3 or TRBV12-4 to TRBJ2-5; 13 nucleotides match TRBD2. V shed 3 bases and J 7 bases; nucleotides not matched to a gene: 11. The CDR3 has 17 amino acids. The CDR3 sequence is CASSFSGLAGASGTQYF. CDR3 DNA: TGTGCCAGCAGTTTTTCAGGACTAGCGGGGGCCTCGGGGACCCAGTACTTC.

This clonotype was seen many times. CDR3 bases: TGCAGTATTAGTTCCGGGACTAGTGACGCAGATACGCAGTATTTT. Amino acid sequence: CSISSGTSDADTQYF. V and J are TRBV20-1 and TRBJ2-3; 8 bases line up with TRBD2. Germline-derived CDR1 and CDR2 are DFQATT and SNEGSKA (reference sequence). This CDR3 has 15 amino acids. The J segment lost 4 bases and the V segment lost 8 bases, leaving 14 bases of the junction unmatched.

Comment on this clonotype: This may come from a read error, since a much larger clone is one base off. The chain recombines TRBV6-1 with TRBJ2-5, with TRBD1 matching over 8 bases. The germline gives CDR1 MNHNS, CDR2 SASEGT. Unmatched junction bases numbered 5, after V lost 4 bases and J lost 1 base. This CDR3 comprises 15 residues. This CDR3 is CASSAQGASQETQYF. The CDR3 DNA follows: TGTGCCAGCAGTGCCCAGGGGGCGAGCCAAGAGACCCAGTACTTC.

Ten or more counts support this clonotype. V usage is TRBV5-1 and J usage is TRBJ2-5, with 11 bases identical to TRBD2. V was pared by 2 bases and J by 4 bases, with 4 bases of the junction left unmatched. Germline V CDR1 and CDR2: SGHRS, YFSETQ. The CDR3 sequence is 15 residues long. The CDR3 is CASSLLAGELETQYF. CDR3 nucleotide sequence: TGCGCCAGCAGCTTACTAGCGGGGGAATTAGAGACCCAGTACTTC.

This clonotype was detected ten times or more. The chain uses TRBV6-2 or TRBV6-3 and TRBJ2-7; TRBD2 matches 11 bases. There are 14 residues in the CDR3. Losses at the gene ends were 6 bases for V and 5 bases for J; bases not matched to a gene: 6. Germline V gives CDR1 MNHEY, CDR2 SVGEGT. CDR3 loop: CASRHGTSGHEQYV. The DNA for the CDR3 is TGTGCCAGCAGACACGGGACTAGCGGCCACGAGCAGTACGTC.

This clonotype was recorded many times. The V and J genes are TRBV20-1 and TRBJ1-1, with D hard to call. CDR3 length: 14 amino acids. The V and J ends lost 5 bases and 4 bases respectively, with 17 bases between them. In germline, CDR1 is DFQATT, CDR2 SNEGSKA (reference sequence). CDR3 sequence reads: CSAGPTKLPTEAFF. Written as DNA, the CDR3 is TGCAGTGCTGGACCCACTAAACTTCCCACTGAAGCTTTCTTT.

This chain uses TRBV2 with TRBJ1-6; TRBD1 might be the D (5 bases). V shed 7 bases and J shed 4 bases, with 14 bases lying between them. Germline CDR1 SNHLY, CDR2 FYNNEI. The CDR3 is 15 amino acids. The CDR3 here is CASTDTGDYNSPLHF. In DNA form, the CDR3 reads TGTGCCAGCACCGATACAGGAGATTATAATTCACCCCTCCACTTT.

This clonotype was found a few times. The chain is built from TRBV18 and TRBJ2-7; 8 bases line up with TRBD1. The CDR3 totals 14 residues. V shed 3 bases, J shed 1 base, and the junction held 2 bases outside the gene matches. The germline V gene encodes CDR1 KGHSH and CDR2 LQKENI. The CDR3 protein is CASSPRTGSYEQYF. CDR3 DNA: TGTGCCAGCTCACCGAGGACAGGGTCCTACGAGCAGTACTTC.

This clonotype was seen at least ten times. The chain links TRBV24-1 to TRBJ2-1, with 10 positions matching TRBD2. The CDR3 consists of 18 residues. The V gene end was trimmed by 3 bases and the J gene end by 4 bases; junction bases not matched to a gene: 11. CDR1 is KGHDR and CDR2 is SFDVKD in the germline V gene. The CDR3 loop reads CATSDPDNLAGGYNEQFF. In DNA form, the CDR3 reads TGTGCCACCAGTGATCCAGACAATTTAGCGGGAGGTTACAATGAGCAGTTCTTC.

This clonotype came up many times. This chain links TRBV12-3 or TRBV12-4 with TRBJ1-1; no clear D gene. V gave up 7 bases and J gave up 3 bases, with 12 bases separating them. The CDR3 consists of 13 residues. CDR3 in amino acids: CASTPGYDTEAFF. DNA of the CDR3: TGTGCCAGCACTCCGGGGTATGACACTGAAGCTTTCTTT.

This clonotype appeared many times. The rearrangement uses TRBV5-1 and TRBJ2-1; TRBD2 matches 14 bases. CDR3 length equals 18 residues. Trimming cost V 4 bases and J 7 bases; bases outside gene matches: 13. The V gene's germline CDR1 is SGHRS and CDR2 YFSETQ. The CDR3, as DNA: TGCGCCAGCAGCCCCGGACTAGCGGGAGGCACCACGGGAAATGAGCAGTTCTTC. Its translation is CASSPGLAGGTTGNEQFF.

V and J are TRBV6-6 and TRBJ2-3; the match to TRBD2 covers 8 bases. Unmatched junction bases numbered 3, after V lost 4 bases and J lost 0 bases. There are 15 residues in the CDR3. Germline CDR1 reads MNHNY; CDR2 reads SVGAGI (reference sequence). The CDR3 DNA follows: TGTGCCAGCAGTTTTGGACTAGCCAGCACAGATACGCAGTATTTT. Its protein is CASSFGLASTDTQYF.

This clonotype was seen at least ten times. The chain couples TRBV7-2 to TRBJ2-5, with D tentatively TRBD2 (6 bases). This CDR3 comprises 14 residues. Trimming cost V 11 bases and J 7 bases, with 23 bases left between them. The germline gives CDR1 SGHTA, CDR2 FQGNSA. The CDR3 sequence is CAGQQAGGHGTQYF. The CDR3, as DNA: TGTGCCGGCCAACAAGCCGGGGGTCATGGGACCCAGTACTTC.

This clonotype appeared many times. The CDR3 reads CSAEGTGRDGYTF. Written as DNA, the CDR3 is TGCAGCGCCGAGGGGACAGGGCGTGATGGCTACACCTTC. The rearrangement links TRBV29-1 to TRBJ1-2; 9 positions match TRBD1. This CDR3 has 13 amino acids. Germline-derived CDR1 and CDR2 are SQVTM and ANQGSEA. The V segment lost 7 bases and the J segment 6 bases; nucleotides outside the gene matches: 9. The full variable domain, its missing parts supplied by reference TRBV29-1 and TRBJ1-2, is SAVISQKPSRDICQRGTSLTIQCQVDSQVTMMFWYRQQPGQSLTLIATANQGSEATYESGFVIDKFPISRPNLTFSTLTVSNMSPEDSSIYLCSAEGTGRDGYTFGSGTRLTVV.

This clonotype has a count of ten or more. V is TRBV7-3 and J is TRBJ1-1; D is possibly TRBD1 (6 bases). The CDR3 loop spans 14 amino acids. CDR1 and CDR2 from the germline V gene are SGHTA and FQGTGA. Trimming pared 6 bases from V and 1 base from J, leaving 12 bases between. CDR3 sequence (DNA): TGTGCCAGCAGTTTGGGACACTCGAACACTGAAGCTTTCTTT. It translates to CASSLGHSNTEAFF.

This rearrangement joins TRBV9 to TRBJ2-7; a possible D gene is TRBD2 (7 bases). Trimming left V 0 bases short and J 6 bases short, with 13 bases between. The CDR3 runs 14 residues. Per the germline V gene, CDR1 is SGDLS and CDR2 is YYNGEE. The CDR3 here is CASSVESRGREQYF. CDR3 DNA sequence: TGTGCCAGCAGCGTAGAGTCGCGGGGGCGCGAGCAGTACTTC.

The V and J genes are TRBV20-1 and TRBJ2-2; tentatively, D is TRBD1 or TRBD2 (6 bases each). The germline V and J ends were trimmed by 1 base and 6 bases, with 15 bases remaining between them. The germline gives CDR1 DFQATT, CDR2 SNEGSKA (reference sequence). The CDR3 sequence is 15 residues long. As DNA, the CDR3 is TGCAGTGCTAGAGCTGCTCCTAGGGGGGCCGGGGAGCTGTTTTTT. Its protein is CSARAAPRGAGELFF.